The T cell receptor (beta chain) described here comes from a study of patients and donors after allogeneic stem cell transplantation. MiXCR, applied by TCRdb to the RT-PCR reads, yields one record per CDR3 protein. The sample has roughly 940,000 distinct CDR3 sequences, about a sixth seen once. The CDR3 runs to 15 residues. Germline values: CDR1 LGHNA, CDR2 YSLEER. The germline V and J ends were trimmed by 0 bases and 4 bases, with 12 bases remaining between them. Sequencing was carried out using blood, either unsorted or a sorted T cell fraction (not recorded which). The clonotype comes from a human donor who was either an allogeneic HSCT recipient or a stem cell or donor lymphocyte infusion donor (not recorded which). It is not recorded whose cells these are; they may come from a transplant donor. The genes are TRBV4-3 and TRBJ1-2; D might be TRBD1 (5 bases). This chain's CDR3 is CASSQEPGDLYGYTF. The DNA for the CDR3 is TGCGCCAGCAGCCAAGAGCCCGGGGACCTCTATGGCTACACCTTC.